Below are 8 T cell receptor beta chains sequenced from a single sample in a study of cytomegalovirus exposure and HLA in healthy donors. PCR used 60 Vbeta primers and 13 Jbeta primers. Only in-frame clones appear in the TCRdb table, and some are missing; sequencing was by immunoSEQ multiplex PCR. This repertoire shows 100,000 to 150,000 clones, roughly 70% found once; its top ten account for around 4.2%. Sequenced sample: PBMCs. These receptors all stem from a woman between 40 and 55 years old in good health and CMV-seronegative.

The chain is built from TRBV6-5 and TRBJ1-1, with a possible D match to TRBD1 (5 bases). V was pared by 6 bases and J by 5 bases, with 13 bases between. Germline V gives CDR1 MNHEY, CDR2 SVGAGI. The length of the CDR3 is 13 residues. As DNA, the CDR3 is TGTGCCAGCAGCCCGGGGGGTGGTACTGAAGCTTTCTTT. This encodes CASSPGGGTEAFF.

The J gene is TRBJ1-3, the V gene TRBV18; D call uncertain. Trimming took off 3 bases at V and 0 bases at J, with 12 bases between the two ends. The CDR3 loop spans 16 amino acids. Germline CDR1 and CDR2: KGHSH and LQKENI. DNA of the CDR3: TGTGCCAGCTCACCTGTCGACACTAGCTCTGGAAACACCATATATTTT. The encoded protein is CASSPVDTSSGNTIYF.

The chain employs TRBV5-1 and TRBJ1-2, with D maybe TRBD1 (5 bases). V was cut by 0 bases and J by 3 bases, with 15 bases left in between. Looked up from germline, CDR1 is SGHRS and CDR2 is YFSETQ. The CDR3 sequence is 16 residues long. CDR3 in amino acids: CASSLDDSGGYYGYTF. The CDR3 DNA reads TGCGCCAGCAGCTTGGATGATAGCGGGGGGTACTATGGCTACACCTTC.

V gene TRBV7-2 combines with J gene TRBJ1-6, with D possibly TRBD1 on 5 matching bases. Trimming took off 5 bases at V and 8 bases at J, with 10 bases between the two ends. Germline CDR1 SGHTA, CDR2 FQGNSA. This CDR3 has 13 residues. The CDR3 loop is CASSPQGHSPLHF. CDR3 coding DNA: TGTGCCAGCAGCCCTCAGGGCCATTCACCCCTCCACTTT.

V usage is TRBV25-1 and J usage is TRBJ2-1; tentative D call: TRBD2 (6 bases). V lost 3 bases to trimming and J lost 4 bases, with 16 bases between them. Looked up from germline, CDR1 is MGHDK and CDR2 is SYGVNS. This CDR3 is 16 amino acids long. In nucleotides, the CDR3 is TGTGCCAGCAGTGAGGGCGGGACCTCTTCTTACAATGAGCAGTTCTTC. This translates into CASSEGGTSSYNEQFF. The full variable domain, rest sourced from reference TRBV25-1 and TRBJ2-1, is EADIYQTPRYLVIGTGKKITLECSQTMGHDKMYWYQQDPGMELHLIHYSYGVNSTEKGDLSSESTVSRIRTEHFPLTLESARPSHTSQYLCASSEGGTSSYNEQFFGPGTRLTVL.

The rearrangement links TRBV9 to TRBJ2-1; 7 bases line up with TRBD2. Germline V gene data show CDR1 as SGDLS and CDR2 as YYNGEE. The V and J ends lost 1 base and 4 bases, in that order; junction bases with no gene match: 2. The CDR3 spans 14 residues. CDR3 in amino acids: CASSVPGGYNEQFF. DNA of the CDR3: TGTGCCAGCAGCGTACCCGGGGGGTACAATGAGCAGTTCTTC.

The DNA of the CDR3 is TGTGCCAGCAGCTTGCTTCAGGTACCCACTGAAGCTTTCTTT. Protein product: CASSLLQVPTEAFF. The chain joins TRBV5-6 to TRBJ1-1; D unclear. Germline CDR1 reads SGHDT; CDR2 reads YYEEEE. V lost 1 base and J lost 4, with 11 bases in between. This CDR3 has 14 residues.

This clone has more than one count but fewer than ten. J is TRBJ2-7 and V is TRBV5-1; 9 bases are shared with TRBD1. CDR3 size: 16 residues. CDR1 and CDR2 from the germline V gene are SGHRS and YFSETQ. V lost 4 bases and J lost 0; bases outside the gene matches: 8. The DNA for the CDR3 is TGCGCCAGCAGCCTCGGGACAGGGCCCATCTCCTACGAGCAGTACTTC. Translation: CASSLGTGPISYEQYF.